Shown below are 8 T cell receptor beta chains from a single sample sequenced in a study of control samples from healthy donors and cancer patients (dated by TCRdb to 2018 to 2021). The library was generated by the immunoSEQ multiplex PCR assay. What TCRdb holds here is the immuneACCESS table cut down to in-frame rearrangements. Part of the clones is not present; checked against another copy, under half of the missing clones reflect an unresolved V gene, and the others are unexplained. A total of about 92,000 clones appear in this sample, roughly four fifths of them only once. The ten biggest clones cover about 9.2% of the sample. Sequencing input: blood. The receptor source for this set is a woman in her sixties in good health.

The chain employs TRBV28 and TRBJ1-2, with D possibly being TRBD1 (5 bases). The V and J ends lost 6 bases and 2 bases respectively, with 13 bases between them. CDR1 and CDR2 from the germline V gene are MDHEN and SYDVKM. This CDR3 has 14 amino acids. The CDR3 region has the DNA TGTGCCAGCAGATTCGGGACCGGAAACTATGGCTACACCTTC. Translating it yields CASRFGTGNYGYTF.

The V and J genes are TRBV6-6 and TRBJ1-3; D not certain. The CDR3 contains 15 residues. Trimming left V 7 bases short and J 0 bases short, with 13 bases between. Germline V CDR1 and CDR2: MNHNY, SVGAGI (reference sequence). The CDR3 DNA sequence: TGTGCCAGCATTCCACGGGGTCACTCTGGAAACACCATATATTTT. This translates into CASIPRGHSGNTIYF.

The chain joins TRBV5-1 to TRBJ1-1; D gene ambiguous. The CDR3 sequence is 13 residues long. Trimming took 4 bases from V and 8 from J, leaving 15 bases between them. Germline V CDR1 and CDR2: SGHRS, YFSETQ. CDR3 sequence (DNA): TGCGCCAGCAGCCCACTGACGGCGGCGGAAGCTTTCTTT. This translates into CASSPLTAAEAFF.

The chain combines TRBV29-1 with TRBJ2-1; 7 bases match TRBD2. V trimming: 7 bases; J trimming: 3 bases; junction bases outside the gene matches: 12. Germline lookup yields CDR1 SQVTM and CDR2 ANQGSEA. The CDR3 spans 15 residues. The CDR3 coding sequence is TGCAGCGGCCTTACTACTAGCGTCCTCTACAATGAGCAGTTCTTC. It encodes CSGLTTSVLYNEQFF.

The chain uses TRBV18 and TRBJ2-3; 8 bases align to TRBD2. The CDR3 totals 15 residues. Germline loops: CDR1 KGHSH, CDR2 LQKENI. The trim removed 2 bases at V and 5 bases at J, leaving 6 bases unmatched. CDR3 coding DNA: TGTGCCAGCTCACCAGAGAGCGGGAGCCGAGATACGCAGTATTTT. Its translation is CASSPESGSRDTQYF.

The CDR3 loop reads CASSPPTGWTYEQYF. In DNA, the CDR3 is TGTGCCAGCAGCCCCCCGACAGGGTGGACCTACGAGCAGTACTTC. The J gene is TRBJ2-7, the V gene TRBV11-2; 7 bases fit TRBD1. V shed 5 bases, J shed 2 bases, and the junction held 9 bases outside the gene matches. CDR1 SGHAT and CDR2 FQNNGV come from the germline V gene. The CDR3 has 15 residues.

V usage is TRBV27 and J usage is TRBJ1-1; D is unclear. The germline V gene has CDR1 MNHEY and CDR2 SMNVEV (reference sequence). The CDR3 extends over 13 amino acids. Trimming pared 5 bases from V and 0 bases from J, leaving 7 bases between. CDR3 sequence reads: CASSLKMNTEAFF. The CDR3 DNA reads TGTGCCAGCAGTCTGAAGATGAACACTGAAGCTTTCTTT.

This clone was recorded only once. V is TRBV5-1 and J is TRBJ2-1; 16 bases map to TRBD2. Losses at the gene ends were 0 bases for V and 3 bases for J; bases not matched to a gene: 6. Germline V lookup: CDR1 SGHRS, CDR2 YFSETQ. This CDR3 is 19 amino acids long. The CDR3 is CASSLAGTSGGASYNEQFF. The CDR3 DNA follows: TGCGCCAGCAGCTTGGCCGGGACTAGCGGGGGGGCTAGCTACAATGAGCAGTTCTTC.